One T cell receptor (beta chain) is described in this entry. The antigen remains unidentified. This sample is part of a study of CD8 T cells in Susac syndrome. Random hexamers were used to reverse transcribe 0.5 to 1 ug of RNA. Coverage of TCR beta CDR3 amplification by immunoSEQ multiplex PCR extended to 54 Vbeta and 13 Jbeta. Each CDR3 protein is one row after TCRdb ran MiXCR on the immunoSEQ multiplex PCR reads. The table has 75,000 to 95,000 distinct CDR3 sequences, more than 85% seen once. The study's findings and limits: Acknowledgment was made by the study that its TCR sequencing and HLA analysis involved a relatively small number of individuals.

Patients with Susac syndrome fulfilled recently defined diagnostic criteria for definite or probable disease. The CDR3 length is 14 residues. Trimming at V came to 6 bases and at J to 0 bases, leaving 4 bases not matched to a gene. The chain links TRBV12-3 or TRBV12-4 to TRBJ2-5; 7 positions match TRBD1. The sequencing input was CD8+ T cells from PBMCs. The sequence derives from a human donor with Susac syndrome. The CDR3 nucleotides are TGTGCCAGCAGGAGGGACAGTAACCAAGAGACCCAGTACTTC. Its protein is CASRRDSNQETQYF.